The entry that follows covers one TCR beta chain sequence. This specimen comes from a study of cytomegalovirus exposure and HLA in healthy donors. The primer mix had 60 Vbeta and 13 Jbeta primers. TCRdb keeps only in-frame clones here, not all; method: immunoSEQ multiplex PCR. Counted here are tens of thousands of clones, 70% to 80% occurring once; the ten biggest clones make up around 3.2%. V was clipped by 2 bases and J by 2 bases; unmatched bases: 4. CDR1 and CDR2 from the germline V gene are SGDLS and YYNGEE. There are 15 residues in the CDR3. The sequencing sample was made of PBMCs. This chain uses TRBV9 with TRBJ2-7; 10 positions agree with TRBD2. This receptor was taken from a man aged 45-65 years in good health and CMV-seropositive. In DNA, the CDR3 is TGTGCCAGCAGCGTGGGGACTAGCGCTACCTACGAGCAGTACTTC. This translates into CASSVGTSATYEQYF.